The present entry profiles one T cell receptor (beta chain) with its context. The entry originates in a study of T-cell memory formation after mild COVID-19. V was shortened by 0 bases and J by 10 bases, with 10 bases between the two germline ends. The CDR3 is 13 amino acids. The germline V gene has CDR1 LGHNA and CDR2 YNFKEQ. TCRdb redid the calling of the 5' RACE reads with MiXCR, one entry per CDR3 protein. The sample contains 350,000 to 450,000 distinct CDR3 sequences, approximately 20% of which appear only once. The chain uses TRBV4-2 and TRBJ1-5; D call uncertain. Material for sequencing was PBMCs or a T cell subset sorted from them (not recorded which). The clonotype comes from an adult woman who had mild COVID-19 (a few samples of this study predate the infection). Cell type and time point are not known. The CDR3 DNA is TGTGCCAGCAGCCAAGATTGGGGTTCCCCCCAGCATTTT. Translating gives CASSQDWGSPQHF.